One T cell receptor beta chain is described in this entry. The data originate from a study of blood T cell repertoires in COVID-19. The CDR3 sequence is 14 residues long. Germline-derived CDR1 and CDR2 are SGHVS and FQNEAQ. The V gene lost 3 bases and the J gene lost 4 bases, with 12 bases spanning the gap. Measured with immunoSEQ multiplex PCR; TCRdb has only the in-frame clones, and not every one. The sample shows 180,000 or so clones, about nine tenths of them seen only once. The origin of this receptor is a young man with active or convalescent COVID-19. The genes are TRBV7-8 and TRBJ1-1; tentatively, D is TRBD1 (5 bases). Sequencing was performed on peripheral blood. The CDR3 spells CASSLFQGGTEAFF. CDR3 nucleotide sequence: TGTGCCAGCAGCTTGTTTCAGGGAGGCACTGAAGCTTTCTTT.